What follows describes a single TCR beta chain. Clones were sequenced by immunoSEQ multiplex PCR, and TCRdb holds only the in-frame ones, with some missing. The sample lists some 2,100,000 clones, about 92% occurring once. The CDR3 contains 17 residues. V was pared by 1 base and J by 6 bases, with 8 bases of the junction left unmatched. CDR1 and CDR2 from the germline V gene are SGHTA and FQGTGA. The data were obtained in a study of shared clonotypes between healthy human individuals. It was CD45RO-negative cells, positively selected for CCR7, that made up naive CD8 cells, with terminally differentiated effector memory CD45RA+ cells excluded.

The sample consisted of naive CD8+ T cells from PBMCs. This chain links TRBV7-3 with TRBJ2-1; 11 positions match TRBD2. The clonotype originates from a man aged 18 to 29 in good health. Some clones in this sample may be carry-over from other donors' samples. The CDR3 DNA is TGTGCCAGCAGCTTAAGTCCCGGACTAGCGGGCTTCAATGAGCAGTTCTTC. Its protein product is CASSLSPGLAGFNEQFF.